This T cell receptor (beta chain) was sequenced in a study of vaccination effects on CD4 cells after COVID-19. V lost 1 base, J lost 8 bases, and 11 bases lay in between. Germline V gene sequence: CDR1 SGHTA, CDR2 FQGNSA. CDR3 length: 13 residues. Subsequent to a culture period of 10 to 11 days, CD4+ T cells were isolated. Every participant took two doses of the BNT162b2 or mRNA-1273 vaccine. Sequencing was performed with immunoSEQ multiplex PCR; in TCRdb, only in-frame clones are kept and a portion is missing. The sample shows around 66,000 clones, around 74% of them seen only once. In regard to this clone: The antigen remains unidentified.

V and J are TRBV7-2 and TRBJ1-2; a possible D gene is TRBD1 (5 bases). The sequence was obtained from a human donor who received a COVID-19 vaccine. The sequencing used CD4+ T cells from PBMCs cultured without peptide, collected after COVID-19 vaccination. The CDR3 region has the DNA TGTGCCAGCAGCTTAGAGGGGCTCCGGGGCTACACCTTC. It is translated as CASSLEGLRGYTF.